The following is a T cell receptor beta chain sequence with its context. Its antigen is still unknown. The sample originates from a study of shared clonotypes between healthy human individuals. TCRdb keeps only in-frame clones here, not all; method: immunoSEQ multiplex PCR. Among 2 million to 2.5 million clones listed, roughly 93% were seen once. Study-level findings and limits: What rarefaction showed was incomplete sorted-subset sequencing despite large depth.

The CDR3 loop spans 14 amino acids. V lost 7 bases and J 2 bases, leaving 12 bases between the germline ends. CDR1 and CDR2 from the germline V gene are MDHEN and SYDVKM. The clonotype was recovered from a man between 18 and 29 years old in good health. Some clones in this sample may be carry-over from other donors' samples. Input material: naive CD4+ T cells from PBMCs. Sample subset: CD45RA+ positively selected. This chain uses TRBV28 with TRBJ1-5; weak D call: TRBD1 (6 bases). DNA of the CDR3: TGTGCCAGCAAAAGAGGGGGTGGCAATCAGCCCCAGCATTTT. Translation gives CASKRGGGNQPQHF.